These T cell receptor beta chains were read from a single sample in a study of somatic mutations in cytotoxic T cells in rheumatoid arthritis. Only in-frame clones appear in the TCRdb table, and some are missing; sequencing was by immunoSEQ multiplex PCR. The top ten clones hold over 9.5% of a sample with 15,000 to 25,000 clones, almost 85% of them seen once. The sequencing sample was made of CD8+ T cells sorted from blood. The receptor source for this set is a woman in her 50s in good health. CDR3s leave out the opening cysteine and the closing phenylalanine or tryptophan. D genes are given only for firm matches. Only some rows state a clone size, as once, few, many or a class for expanded clones.

>TRBD1|once|TRBV6-5|TRBJ2-3
ASTETGEGDTQY
>NA|NA|TRBV11-2|TRBJ2-5
ASGDFDPETQY
>NA|NA|TRBV28|TRBJ2-7
ASLPRDTSYEQY
>NA|NA|TRBV9|TRBJ2-2
ASSAWDQSTGELF
>NA|once|TRBV10-3|TRBJ2-7
AISSGLRDEQY
>NA|NA|TRBV29-1|TRBJ2-1
SVAQVNYNEQF
>TRBD1|NA|TRBV13|TRBJ2-7
ASSAGRDRALGQY
>TRBD1|NA|TRBV7-6|TRBJ1-6
ASSSGQGGSPLH
>NA|NA|TRBV20-1|TRBJ2-7
SALQRYEQY
>NA|NA|TRBV27|TRBJ1-5
ASSSTGFSNQPQH
>NA|NA|TRBV5-6|TRBJ1-2
ASSPTSSYGYT
>NA|NA|TRBV14|TRBJ1-4
ASSYWGMEEKLF
>NA|NA|TRBV7-6|TRBJ2-2
ASSLVAGNTGELF
>NA|NA|TRBV27|TRBJ1-6
ASSLDPGSPLH
>NA|NA|TRBV11-2|TRBJ2-7
ASSLVGDEQY
>NA|NA|TRBV11-2|TRBJ2-7
ASSLVPEEPQY
>TRBD2|few|TRBV9|TRBJ2-3
ASSVEGGESTDTQY
>TRBD1|few|TRBV4-3|TRBJ1-1
ASSLHRGTEAF
>NA|NA|TRBV4-1|TRBJ2-7
ASSQSQGGSYEQY
>TRBD1|NA|TRBV7-2|TRBJ1-4
ASSSPFDREESEKLF
>TRBD2|NA|TRBV5-6|TRBJ2-1
ASSPGTSGIGVGEQF
>NA|NA|TRBV7-8|TRBJ2-7
ASSSNSYEQY
>NA|NA|TRBV7-9|TRBJ2-7
AIQGRSYEQY
>NA|NA|TRBV6-5|TRBJ2-3
ASTANLQDTQY
>TRBD1|NA|TRBV5-5|TRBJ2-7
ASSWWGQGGEQY
>NA|NA|TRBV6-5|TRBJ2-7
ASSYDGDEQY
>TRBD1|NA|TRBV7-8|TRBJ1-1
ASSLGGGQDVMGAF
>NA|NA|TRBV27|TRBJ1-1
ASSLSGGVTEAF
>NA|NA|TRBV7-8|TRBJ2-7
ASSFSGSSYEQY
>NA|NA|TRBV30|TRBJ1-1
AWSFRARTEAF
>NA|NA|TRBV7-8|TRBJ2-3
ASSFYSGRTDTQY
>TRBD2|NA|TRBV4-3|TRBJ2-3
ASSHELRTSGGVEAQY
>NA|NA|TRBV19|TRBJ2-7
ASSADSLEEQY
>TRBD1|NA|TRBV28|TRBJ2-7
ASSLGDRGYEQY
>TRBD1|NA|TRBV4-1|TRBJ2-1
ASSQDDHSQGVHNEQF
>NA|few|TRBV7-9|TRBJ1-1
ASRADQAF
>NA|NA|TRBV4-1|TRBJ1-3
ASSQDPPDSGNTIY
>NA|NA|TRBV6-4|TRBJ1-1
ASSDSRGEAF
>NA|NA|TRBV4-3|TRBJ2-7
ASSQGLRLGEQY
>NA|NA|TRBV2|TRBJ2-2
ASLGTGELF
>TRBD1|NA|TRBV7-8|TRBJ1-2
ASSLGTVTNYGYT
>TRBD2|few|TRBV5-6|TRBJ2-7
ASRLAGAYEQY
>NA|NA|TRBV6-4|TRBJ2-1
ASSAEVGGYNEQF
>NA|NA|TRBV4-2|TRBJ2-7
ASSQGSFEQY
>NA|NA|TRBV29-1|TRBJ2-7
SVRHEGSYEQY
>NA|NA|TRBV28|TRBJ1-1
ASSLGLDEAF
>NA|NA|TRBV9|TRBJ2-1
ASSAPDRYNEQF
>NA|few|TRBV4-1|TRBJ2-7
ASSSQTLAYEQY
>TRBD1|NA|TRBV10-2|TRBJ1-4
ASSEPLNPRGLDEKLF